The 28 T cell receptor beta chains reported below all come from one sample, sequenced in a study of Graves' ophthalmopathy and Graves' hyperthyroidism. Amplification targeted the TCR beta CDR3 regions, with RNA transcripts as the source material. Amplification began with first-round RT-PCR using HTBI primers, then second-round multiplex PCR was performed. TCRdb passed the multiplex PCR reads through MiXCR, listing each CDR3 protein once. This sample has 350,000 to 400,000 distinct CDR3 sequences, with 18% found just once. The sequencing sample was made of peripheral blood. The receptors come from a woman aged 18-35 years with Graves' ophthalmopathy.

At least ten counts were recorded for this clonotype. The genes are TRBV9 and TRBJ2-2, with a weak D call TRBD1 (6 bases). The V end was cut by 6 bases, the J end by 2 bases, with 11 bases between. This CDR3 comprises 14 residues. CDR1 and CDR2 (germline): SGDLS, YYNGEE. The CDR3 nucleotides are TGTGCCAGCACTCGGGACACCAACACCGGGGAGCTGTTTTTT. It specifies CASTRDTNTGELFF.

This clonotype was seen repeatedly, ten times or more. The rearrangement links TRBV20-1 to TRBJ2-7, with 9 nucleotides matching TRBD1. Germline V gene lookup returns CDR1 DFQATT and CDR2 SNEGSKA (reference sequence). J was trimmed by 2 bases and V by 0 bases; bases with no gene match: 17. The CDR3 is made up of 19 amino acids. The DNA of the CDR3 is TGCAGTGCTAGAGAGGGAGCCTTACGCCGGGACAGGGCGACCTACGAGCAGTACTTC. It yields the protein CSAREGALRRDRATYEQYF.

This clonotype was seen only a few times. The rearrangement uses TRBV12-3 or TRBV12-4 and TRBJ1-2; possible D gene TRBD1, 5 bases. With 1 base removed from V and 6 bases from J, the gap between germline ends came to 9 bases. The CDR3 has 13 amino acids. The CDR3: CASSLVVGDGYTF. The CDR3 DNA reads as TGTGCCAGCAGTTTAGTGGTAGGGGATGGCTACACCTTC.

This clonotype was seen ten or more times. The chain recombines TRBV19 with TRBJ1-1, with unresolved D. Trimming left V 8 bases short and J 3 bases short, with 13 bases between. The CDR3 runs to 13 residues. CDR1 is LNHDA and CDR2 is SQIVND in the germline V gene (reference sequence). The CDR3 sequence: CASSTEVDTEAFF. The CDR3 bases are TGTGCCAGTTCCACGGAAGTGGACACTGAAGCTTTCTTT.

The sample holds many counts of this clonotype. The rearrangement joins TRBV6-5 to TRBJ1-1, with D maybe TRBD1 (5 bases). Trimming left V 8 bases short and J 4 bases short, with 14 bases between. Germline V gene sequence: CDR1 MNHEY, CDR2 SVGAGI. CDR3 length: 13 amino acids. The DNA for the CDR3 is TGTGCCAGCTACAGGCATCCAGGCACTGAAGCTTTCTTT. Amino acid sequence: CASYRHPGTEAFF.

This clonotype was observed at least ten times. This sequence joins TRBV28 and TRBJ1-1; the match to TRBD1 covers 7 bases. V was clipped by 5 bases and J by 10 bases; unmatched bases: 13. The CDR3 runs to 14 residues. In germline, CDR1 is MDHEN, CDR2 SYDVKM. CDR3: CASSPFPTGKRAFF. DNA of the CDR3: TGTGCCAGCAGTCCATTCCCGACAGGGAAAAGAGCTTTCTTT.

Note on this clonotype: One base away lies a much larger clone, so this may be a sequencing read error. This rearrangement joins TRBV30 to TRBJ1-1; 8 bases agree with TRBD1. CDR3 length equals 12 residues. Germline CDR1 GTSNPN, CDR2 SVGIG (reference sequence). The CDR3 protein is CACDRGATEALF. The CDR3 DNA is TGTGCCTGTGACAGGGGCGCCACTGAAGCTCTCTTT.

The gene calls are TRBV10-3 and TRBJ2-5; D gene uncertain. This CDR3 comprises 13 residues. The germline gives CDR1 ENHRY, CDR2 SYGVKD. Trimming removed 7 bases from V and 0 bases from J, with 9 bases in between. The CDR3 DNA reads as TGTGCCATCATGTCTCACAACCAAGAGACCCAGTACTTC. Its translation is CAIMSHNQETQYF.

This clonotype was detected many times. J is TRBJ1-2 and V is TRBV30, with TRBD1 identical over 8 bases. V lost 3 bases, J lost 8 bases, and 8 bases stayed unmatched. This CDR3 has 13 amino acids. Germline CDR1 is GTSNPN and CDR2 is SVGIG (reference sequence). CDR3 sequence (DNA): TGTGCCTGGAGCCCCCAGGGGGCCGGCGGCTACACCTTC. It codes for CAWSPQGAGGYTF.

Ten or more counts support this clonotype. The chain joins TRBV29-1 to TRBJ1-1; D possibly corresponds to TRBD1 (6 bases). V was trimmed by 7 bases and J by 5 bases, leaving 23 bases between them. This CDR3 comprises 15 residues. Germline V gene sequence: CDR1 SQVTM, CDR2 ANQGSEA. The CDR3 protein is CSGLGFVGGETEAFF. The CDR3 nucleotides read TGCAGCGGTTTGGGGTTTGTGGGGGGCGAGACTGAAGCTTTCTTT.

In its sample, this clonotype was seen many times. The V call is TRBV30, the J call TRBJ2-2; no reliable D call. The CDR3 sequence is 11 residues long. Germline CDR1 GTSNPN, CDR2 SVGIG (reference sequence). Trimming pared 2 bases from V and 6 bases from J, leaving 4 bases between. CDR3 bases: TGTGCCTGGAGTATTCCCGGGGAGCTGTTTTTT. This encodes CAWSIPGELFF.

This clonotype was observed at least ten times. This rearrangement joins TRBV11-2 to TRBJ2-5, with a tentative D call TRBD1 (7 bases). The CDR3 sequence is 15 residues long. Trimming took 5 bases from V and 5 from J, leaving 18 bases between them. Germline V gives CDR1 SGHAT, CDR2 FQNNGV. The CDR3 is CASSLMEGAIETQYF. The CDR3, as DNA: TGTGCCAGCAGCCTAATGGAGGGGGCCATCGAGACCCAGTACTTC.

This clonotype was seen at least ten times. This chain joins TRBV6-1 and TRBJ2-5, with D possibly called TRBD1 or TRBD2 (5 bases each). CDR1 and CDR2 (germline): MNHNS, SASEGT. The length of the CDR3 is 15 residues. V gave up 1 base and J gave up 5 bases, with 14 bases separating them. CDR3 DNA sequence: TGTGCCAGCAGTGAAGTTGGGGGAGTGGGGGAGACCCAGTACTTC. Amino acids: CASSEVGGVGETQYF.

This clonotype was observed many times. CDR3 loop: CSAREGGDSYEQYF. CDR3 bases: TGCAGTGCTAGGGAGGGGGGGGACTCCTACGAGCAGTACTTC. The gene calls are TRBV20-1 and TRBJ2-7; possibly TRBD2 for D (7 bases). The CDR3 contains 14 residues. From germline, CDR1 is DFQATT and CDR2 SNEGSKA (reference sequence). Trimming stripped 3 bases from V and 0 bases from J, with 12 bases between.

The chain joins TRBV6-1 to TRBJ1-5; D possibly corresponds to TRBD1 (5 bases). Germline values: CDR1 MNHNS, CDR2 SASEGT. Trimming cost V 10 bases and J 7 bases, with 17 bases left between them. The CDR3 is 13 residues long. The CDR3 DNA is TGTGCCACCCGGGACGGCCACGGGCAGCCCCAGCATTTT. Translated: CATRDGHGQPQHF.

This clonotype was seen many times. The CDR3 DNA reads TGTGCCAGCTCACACACAGGGCAGACCTACGAGCAGTACTTC. Amino acids: CASSHTGQTYEQYF. This chain joins TRBV6-5 and TRBJ2-7; D possibly corresponds to TRBD1 (6 bases). CDR1 and CDR2 from the germline V gene are MNHEY and SVGAGI. The CDR3 loop spans 14 amino acids. V was trimmed by 8 bases and J by 2 bases, leaving 16 bases between them.

The V and J genes are TRBV12-3 or TRBV12-4 and TRBJ1-2; D is undetermined. V was pared by 5 bases and J by 0 bases, with 4 bases between. The CDR3 has 12 amino acids. The CDR3 DNA reads as TGTGCCAGCAGTACAACTAACTATGGCTACACCTTC. Translation: CASSTTNYGYTF.

V is TRBV2 and J is TRBJ1-5; 7 nucleotides match TRBD1. V dropped 6 bases and J dropped 1; count of bases not matched to a gene: 6. Germline CDR1 and CDR2: SNHLY and FYNNEI. The CDR3 covers 15 residues. For the CDR3, the DNA is TGTGCCAGCAGCCAGACAGGGCCAAGCAATCAGCCCCAGCATTTT. Translated: CASSQTGPSNQPQHF.

This clonotype was detected ten times or more. The chain uses TRBV2 and TRBJ2-2, with D perhaps TRBD2 (6 bases). Germline CDR1 reads SNHLY; CDR2 reads FYNNEI. V shed 6 bases and J shed 1 base, with 12 bases lying between them. The CDR3 runs 15 residues. The CDR3 DNA is TGTGCCAGCAGAGCGGGTCGGGGGAACACCGGGGAGCTGTTTTTT. This sequence encodes CASRAGRGNTGELFF.

This clonotype appeared many times. J is TRBJ2-2 and V is TRBV12-3 or TRBV12-4, with D uncertain. Trimming removed 6 bases from V and 5 bases from J, with 4 bases in between. The CDR3 consists of 11 residues. The chain's CDR3 is CASRETGELFF. CDR3 bases: TGTGCCAGCAGGGAAACCGGGGAGCTGTTTTTT.

This clonotype was seen a single time. The chain links TRBV29-1 to TRBJ1-2, with TRBD1 identical over 9 bases. This CDR3 has 13 residues. CDR1 is SQVTM and CDR2 is ANQGSEA in the germline V gene. The V and J ends lost 4 bases and 5 bases, in that order; junction bases with no gene match: 5. The CDR3 loop is CSVAGTGLYGYTF. As DNA, the CDR3 is TGCAGCGTTGCCGGGACAGGGCTATATGGCTACACCTTC.

This clonotype was recorded many times. The chain uses TRBV6-5 and TRBJ2-7; 13 positions match TRBD2. V shed 4 bases, J shed 7 bases, and the junction held 10 bases outside the gene matches. Germline assignment: CDR1 MNHEY and CDR2 SVGAGI. The length of the CDR3 is 16 residues. This CDR3 is CASSSPGLAGVEEQYF. CDR3 nucleotide sequence: TGTGCCAGCAGTTCTCCAGGACTAGCGGGAGTCGAAGAGCAGTACTTC.

This clonotype was seen repeatedly, ten times or more. The chain uses TRBV11-3 and TRBJ1-1; no reliable D call. Trimming took off 5 bases at V and 0 bases at J, with 25 bases between the two ends. The germline gives CDR1 SGHNT, CDR2 YENEEA. CDR3 length: 19 residues. In DNA form, the CDR3 reads TGTGCCAGCAGCCAACCGAGAGGCCGGGAATACTGGGTGAACACTGAAGCTTTCTTT. Protein sequence: CASSQPRGREYWVNTEAFF.

The chain has TRBV6-5 and TRBJ2-2; D is possibly TRBD1 or TRBD2 (5 bases each). The CDR3 totals 13 residues. Trimming left V 5 bases short and J 7 bases short, with 11 bases between. The germline CDR1 and CDR2 sequences are MNHEY and SVGAGI. The CDR3 DNA is TGTGCCAGCAGTATACCGGGACGCGGGGAGCTGTTTTTT. Translating gives CASSIPGRGELFF.

The table lists this clonotype with many counts. The chain carries TRBV5-1 and TRBJ2-7; D possibly corresponds to TRBD2 (5 bases). The ends were cut back, 0 bases at V and 3 bases at J, with 13 bases in the middle. CDR1 is SGHRS and CDR2 is YFSETQ in the germline V gene. This CDR3 is built from 15 residues. The CDR3 reads CASSLEGHGGYEQYF. In DNA, the CDR3 is TGCGCCAGCAGCTTGGAAGGTCACGGAGGCTACGAGCAGTACTTC. Based on the CDR3 plus reference TRBV5-1 and TRBJ2-7, the full variable domain is KAGVTQTPRYLIKTRGQQVTLSCSPISGHRSVSWYQQTPGQGLQFLFEYFSETQRNKGNFPGRFSGRQFSNSRSEMNVSTLELGDSALYLCASSLEGHGGYEQYFGPGTRLTVT.

This clonotype has at least ten counts. V usage is TRBV6-5 and J usage is TRBJ1-1; D unclear. The V end lost 6 bases, the J end lost 6 bases, and 8 bases lay between the germline ends. CDR3 size: 11 residues. The V gene's germline CDR1 is MNHEY and CDR2 SVGAGI. This CDR3 reads CASSNGPEAFF. The CDR3, as DNA: TGTGCCAGCAGCAATGGTCCTGAAGCTTTCTTT.

V and J are TRBV7-9 and TRBJ2-7; 9 positions agree with TRBD2. J lost 1 base, V lost 5 bases, and 6 bases had no gene match. This CDR3 contains 15 residues. The germline V gene encodes CDR1 SEHNR and CDR2 FQNEAQ (reference sequence). CDR3: CASSLPSGGSYEQYF. The CDR3 bases are TGTGCCAGCAGCCTCCCGAGCGGGGGGTCCTACGAGCAGTACTTC.

The chain combines TRBV4-3 with TRBJ2-5; 10 bases match TRBD2. Unmatched junction bases numbered 11, after V lost 0 bases and J lost 4 bases. Looked up from germline, CDR1 is LGHNA and CDR2 is YSLEER. CDR3 length: 18 residues. The DNA of the CDR3 is TGCGCCAGCAGCCAAGAAGGGGCTAGCGGGAGAGGTGCAGAGACCCAGTACTTC. This codes for CASSQEGASGRGAETQYF.